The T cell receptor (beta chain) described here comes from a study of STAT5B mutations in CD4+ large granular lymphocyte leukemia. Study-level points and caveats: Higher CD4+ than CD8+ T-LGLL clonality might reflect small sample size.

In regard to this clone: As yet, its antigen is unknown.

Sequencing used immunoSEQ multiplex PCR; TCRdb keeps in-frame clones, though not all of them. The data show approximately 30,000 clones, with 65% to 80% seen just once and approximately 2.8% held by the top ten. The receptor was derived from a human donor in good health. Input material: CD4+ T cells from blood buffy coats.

CDR3 protein: CASRVSRTGWGSYNEQFF. In nucleotides, the CDR3 is TGTGCCAGCAGGGTCTCGAGAACGGGGTGGGGCTCCTACAATGAGCAGTTCTTC. The chain couples TRBV28 to TRBJ2-1; TRBD2 might be the D (5 bases). The CDR3 extends over 18 amino acids. The germline V and J ends were trimmed by 6 bases and 0 bases, with 21 bases remaining between them. Germline CDR1 reads MDHEN; CDR2 reads SYDVKM. Based on the CDR3 plus reference TRBV28 and TRBJ2-1, the full variable domain is DVKVTQSSRYLVKRTGEKVFLECVQDMDHENMFWYRQDPGLGLRLIYFSYDVKMKEKGDIPEGYSVSREKKERFSLILESASTNQTSMYLCASRVSRTGWGSYNEQFFGPGTRLTVL.